This record looks at one T cell receptor beta chain sequence and its context. Its antigen is still unknown. A much larger clone lies a single base off, so this may be a read error. The conserved phenylalanine or tryptophan is not found at the CDR3 terminus, so this likely reflects a read error. Library construction relied on PCR. Sequencing relied on an Illumina HiSeq 2500. Unique molecular identifiers were incorporated into TCR beta cDNA libraries to reduce PCR and sequencing biases. Roughly 0.5 million cDNA molecules were obtained per 1 to 10 million input T cells, so each molecule approximated one T cell. The patient libraries were prepared and sequenced using the same protocol as the earlier healthy control dataset. Samples belonging to the same batch were prepared together, multiplexed and sequenced on a shared HiSeq lane. The original methods were these. MIGEC handled the raw barcoded reads, throwing out single-read molecular identifier groups before consensus assembly and CDR3 extraction. VDJtools was used for post-analysis of the clonotype tables, and diversity was normalized by down-sampling every dataset to the size of the smallest sample. In repertoire overlap clustering, CDR3 amino acid sequences, but not nucleotide sequences, were matched to correct batch-related cross-sample contamination. Using fastp at Q25 and MiXCR, TCRdb reprocessed the public reads and kept productive beta chains. Each entry is one CDR3 protein sequence, shown with its most common DNA and genes. TCRdb, rather than the study authors, made the V and J calls. The sample contains roughly 800,000 distinct CDR3 sequences, roughly 30% of them found a single time. Roughly 0.53% of the sample lies in the top ten.

To demonstrate the VDJtools post-analysis software, TCR beta repertoires were profiled from the peripheral blood of about 14 young patients with multiple sclerosis. The patients with multiple sclerosis were children and adolescents between roughly 6 and 17 years of age. This entry comes from a study of post-analysis software for immune sequencing data (dated by TCRdb to 2013 to 2016). A note on the overall study: Relapsing-remitting, secondary progressive and progressive-relapsing multiple sclerosis were recorded as disease courses, and subtype annotation was lacking for some patients. A subset of samples was prepared in parallel using single-end sample barcoding, then pooled and co-amplified after Illumina adapter ligation. The patient repertoires were set against about 10 previously published healthy control repertoires from donors whose ages ranged from about 6 to 25 years. The paper's findings and limits, for the study overall: Direct clustering with F measure showed strong co-clustering of samples prepared in the same batch, prompting a batch-effect correction. The multiple sclerosis patient group was slightly younger than the control group. Significantly higher frequencies in patients than in controls were found for a handful of TRBV segments, including TRBV5-6, TRBV5-1 and TRBV20-1. Compared with controls, multiple sclerosis patients had significantly lower normalized Chao1 diversity, a finding suggesting substantial peripheral T-cell clonal expansion.

The CDR3 spans 15 residues, counting both ends. Only the CDR3 region is kept as DNA, spanning 45 bases read in frame from base 1. For this chain, trimming is 3 bases at the V end and 4 bases at the J end, and the number of junction bases without a gene match is 9. The germline V gene supplies CDR1 SQVTM and CDR2 ANQGSEA. The V and J genes are TRBV29-1 and TRBJ2-1; 7 bases in the middle match TRBD1. This clonotype originated in a girl aged 10 to 17 with multiple sclerosis. The sequencing input was blood. Here is the DNA: TGCAGCGTTGATCAAAGACAGGGTCTATACAATGAGCAGTTCGTC. It codes for CSVDQRQGLYNEQFV.